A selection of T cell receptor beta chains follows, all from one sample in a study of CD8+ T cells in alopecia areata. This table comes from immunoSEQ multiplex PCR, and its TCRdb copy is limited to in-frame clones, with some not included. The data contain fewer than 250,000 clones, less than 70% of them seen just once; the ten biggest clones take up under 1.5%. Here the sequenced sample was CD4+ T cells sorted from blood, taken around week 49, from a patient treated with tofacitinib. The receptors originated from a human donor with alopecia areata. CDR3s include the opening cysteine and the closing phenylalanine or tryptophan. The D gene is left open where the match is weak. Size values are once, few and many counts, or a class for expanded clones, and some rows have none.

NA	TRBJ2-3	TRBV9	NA	TGTGCCAGCAGCGTAGACGCAGACACAGATACGCAGTATTTT	CASSVDADTDTQYF
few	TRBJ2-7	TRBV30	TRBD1	TGTGCCTCCCAGGGGGCGCGGGAGCAGTACTTC	CASQGAREQYF
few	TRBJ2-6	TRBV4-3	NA	TGCGCCAGCAGCCGAAGTGGGGGGTCTGGGGCCAACGTCCTGACTTTC	CASSRSGGSGANVLTF
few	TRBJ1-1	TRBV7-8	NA	TGTGCCAGCAGCCGGGATACTAGAGGGGGCACTGAAGCTTTCTTT	CASSRDTRGGTEAFF
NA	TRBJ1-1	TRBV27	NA	TGTGCCAGCAGTCCGTACCAGAACACTGAAGCTTTCTTT	CASSPYQNTEAFF
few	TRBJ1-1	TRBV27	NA	TGTGCCAGCAGTTTAGGGATGAACACTGAAGCTTTCTTT	CASSLGMNTEAFF
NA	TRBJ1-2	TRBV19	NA	TGTGCCAGTACCAGGTCGTTGACGGACCCAGGGACTTACGGCTACACCTTC	CASTRSLTDPGTYGYTF
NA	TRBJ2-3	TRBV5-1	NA	TGCGCCAGCAGCTTGGCCGGCGGCACAGATACGCAGTATTTT	CASSLAGGTDTQYF
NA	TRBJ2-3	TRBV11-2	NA	TGTGCCAGCAGCTTAGTGCGGGGGCCCGAAAGGGATACGCAGTATTTT	CASSLVRGPERDTQYF
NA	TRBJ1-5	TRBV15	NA	TGTGCCACCAGCAGCGAGACCGCCAATCAGCCCCAGCATTTT	CATSSETANQPQHF
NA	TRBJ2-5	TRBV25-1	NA	TGTGCCAGCAGTGAATTAAGAGGGGAGACCCAGTACTTC	CASSELRGETQYF
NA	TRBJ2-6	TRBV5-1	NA	TGCGCCAGCAGCTTGGCGGGGAGGAGCTCTGGGGCCAACGTCCTGACTTTC	CASSLAGRSSGANVLTF
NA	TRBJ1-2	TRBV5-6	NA	TGTGCCAGCAGCTTGGACTATACAGGCTACACCTTC	CASSLDYTGYTF
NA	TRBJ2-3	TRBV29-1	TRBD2	TGCAGCGTTGGTGCCGGGACTACCACAGATACGCAGTATTTT	CSVGAGTTTDTQYF
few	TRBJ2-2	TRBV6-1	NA	TGTGCCAGCAGTGATACCAACACCGGGGAGCTGTTTTTT	CASSDTNTGELFF
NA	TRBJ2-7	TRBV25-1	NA	TGTGCCAGCAGTCTCCTACAGGGTTCATTTGGCGAGCAGTACTTC	CASSLLQGSFGEQYF
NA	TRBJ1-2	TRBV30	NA	TGTGCCTGGACCTTCGGGACAAACTATGGCTACACCTTC	CAWTFGTNYGYTF
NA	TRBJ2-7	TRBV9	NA	TGTGCCAGCAGCGTAGACCCTAGCGCAACCTACGAGCAGTACTTC	CASSVDPSATYEQYF
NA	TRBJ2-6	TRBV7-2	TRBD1	TGTGCCAGCAGCCTTCGAGGAGGGACAGGGGTCTCTGGGGCCAACGTCCTGACTTTC	CASSLRGGTGVSGANVLTF
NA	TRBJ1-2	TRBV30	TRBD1	TGTGCCTGGATGATCGAGGGACAGGGGAGCTATGGCTACACCTTC	CAWMIEGQGSYGYTF
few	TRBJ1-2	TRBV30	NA	TGTGCCTGGAGTGTACTTGGCAACTATGGCTACACCTTC	CAWSVLGNYGYTF
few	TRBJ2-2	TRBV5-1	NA	TGCGCCAGCAGCTCCGGTGGGGGGCAATCCGGGGAGCTGTTTTTT	CASSSGGGQSGELFF
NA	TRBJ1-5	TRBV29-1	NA	TGCAGCGTTGCCCGAAAAGACAGACACCCCAATCAGCCCCAGCATTTT	CSVARKDRHPNQPQHF
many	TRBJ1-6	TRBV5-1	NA	TGCGCCAGCAGCTTGGTCAAGGAGGGAAGCTCCTATAATTCACCCCTCCACTTT	CASSLVKEGSSYNSPLHF
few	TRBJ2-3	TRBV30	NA	TGTGCCTGGAGTGTTGCTGGAGGAACAGATACGCAGTATTTT	CAWSVAGGTDTQYF
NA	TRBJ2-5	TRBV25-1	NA	TGTGCCAGCAGTGTCTCTCTGGAGACCCAGTACTTC	CASSVSLETQYF
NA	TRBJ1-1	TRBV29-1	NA	TGCAGCGTTGCGGTGGCGAACACTGAAGCTTTCTTT	CSVAVANTEAFF
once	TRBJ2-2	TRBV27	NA	TGTGCCAGCCGTGGAGTCGGGGACACCGGGGAGCTGTTTTTT	CASRGVGDTGELFF
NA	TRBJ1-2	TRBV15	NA	TGTGCCACCAGCAGAGGGTTTAACTATGGCTACACCTTC	CATSRGFNYGYTF
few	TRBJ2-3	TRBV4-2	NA	TGTGCCAGCAGCCAAGACAGCAAGGAAGATACGCAGTATTTT	CASSQDSKEDTQYF
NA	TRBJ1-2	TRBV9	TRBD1	TGTGCCAGCAGCGTAGCCCCCACAGGGGGTCACGGCTACACCTTC	CASSVAPTGGHGYTF
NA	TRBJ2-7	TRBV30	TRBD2	TGTGCCTGGAGTGTCGGGAGGGTGGTCTCCTACGAGCAGTACTTC	CAWSVGRVVSYEQYF
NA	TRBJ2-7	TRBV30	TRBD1	TGTGCCTGGCAAAGGACAGGTAACTACGAGCAGTACTTC	CAWQRTGNYEQYF
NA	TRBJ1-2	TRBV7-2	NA	TGTGCCAGCAGTTACGGGACGGTGGATTTCTATGGCTACACCTTC	CASSYGTVDFYGYTF
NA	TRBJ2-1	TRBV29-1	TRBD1	TGCAGCGTTGGCTCAGGGACAGGGGTCTACAATGAGCAGTTCTTC	CSVGSGTGVYNEQFF
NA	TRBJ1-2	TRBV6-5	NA	TGTGCCAGCAGTCCGGGGGATCTTAGCAGCTATGGCTACACCTTC	CASSPGDLSSYGYTF
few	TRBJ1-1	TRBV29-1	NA	TGCAGCGTTGAAGGGACCGCGAACACTGAAGCTTTCTTT	CSVEGTANTEAFF
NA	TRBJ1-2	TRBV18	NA	TGTGCCAGCTCCCGGGACGGCCTAAGTGGCTACACCTTC	CASSRDGLSGYTF
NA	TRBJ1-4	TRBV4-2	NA	TGTGCCAGCAGCCAAGAACAGGGCCCAAATGAAAAACTGTTTTTT	CASSQEQGPNEKLFF
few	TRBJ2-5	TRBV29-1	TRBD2	TGCAGCGTCCGTGGGACTAGCGGGCAAGAGACCCAGTACTTC	CSVRGTSGQETQYF
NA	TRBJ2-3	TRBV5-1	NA	TGCGCCAGCAGCTTGGGAGTAGGGACTGGAACAGATACGCAGTATTTT	CASSLGVGTGTDTQYF
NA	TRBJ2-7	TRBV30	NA	TGTGCCTGGAGTCCCCGGGGCGGAGAGCAGTACTTC	CAWSPRGGEQYF
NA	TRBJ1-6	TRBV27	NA	TGTGCCAGCAGTTTACTACCGGCGACCGGTTCACCCCTCCACTTT	CASSLLPATGSPLHF
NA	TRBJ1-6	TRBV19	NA	TGTGCCAGTAGTATTCTTGGGACGAGGAATTCACCCCTCCACTTT	CASSILGTRNSPLHF
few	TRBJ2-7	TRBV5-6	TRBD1	TGTGCCAGCAGCTTAGGACAGGGGGCCTACGAGCAGTACTTC	CASSLGQGAYEQYF
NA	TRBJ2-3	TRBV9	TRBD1	TGTGCCAGCAGCGTAGCGGGACAGGGATTTACAGATACGCAGTATTTT	CASSVAGQGFTDTQYF
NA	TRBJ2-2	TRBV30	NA	TGTGCCTGGAGGGTTACCGGGGAGCTGTTTTTT	CAWRVTGELFF
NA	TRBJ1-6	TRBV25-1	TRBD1	TGTGCCAGCAGTGACCCGGACCTTTGGACAGGCAGGGATTCACCCCTCCACTTT	CASSDPDLWTGRDSPLHF
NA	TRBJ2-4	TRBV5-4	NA	TGTGCCAGCAGCCCGAATGAGTTAGCCAAAAACATTCAGTACTTC	CASSPNELAKNIQYF
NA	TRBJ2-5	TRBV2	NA	TGTGCCAGCAGTGGGGCCAGGGGTATCCAAGAGACCCAGTACTTC	CASSGARGIQETQYF
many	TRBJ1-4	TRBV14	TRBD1	TGTGCCAGCAGGCAATCCGGGACAGGGTCCGAAAAACTGTTTTTT	CASRQSGTGSEKLFF
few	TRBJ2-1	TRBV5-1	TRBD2	TGCGCCAGCAGCTTGGCTAGCGGTAATGAGCAGTTCTTC	CASSLASGNEQFF
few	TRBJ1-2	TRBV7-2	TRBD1	TGTGCCAGCAGCTTCAGGGGGCAGAGCTATGGCTACACCTTC	CASSFRGQSYGYTF
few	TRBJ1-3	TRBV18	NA	TGTGCCAGCTCACCCGCAGGGGTAGCGCCCTCTGGAAACACCATATATTTT	CASSPAGVAPSGNTIYF
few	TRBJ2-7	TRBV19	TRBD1	TGTGCCAGTACCAAAGGGACAGGCGGCTCCTACGAGCAGTACTTC	CASTKGTGGSYEQYF
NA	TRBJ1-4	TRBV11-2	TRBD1	TGTGCCAGCAGCGGGGGACAGCTCAATGAAAAACTGTTTTTT	CASSGGQLNEKLFF
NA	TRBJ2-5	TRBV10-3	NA	TGTGCCATCAGTGACTCGGGGAATAGGGAGACCCAGTACTTC	CAISDSGNRETQYF
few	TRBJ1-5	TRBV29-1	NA	TGCAGCGCTGGGTGGGGAGACAATCAGCCCCAGCATTTT	CSAGWGDNQPQHF
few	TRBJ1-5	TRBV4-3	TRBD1	TGCGCCAGCAGCCAAGCGCCAGGGGGGGATCAGCCCCAGCATTTT	CASSQAPGGDQPQHF